A selection of T cell receptor beta chains follows, all from one sample in a study of blood T cell repertoires in COVID-19. Measured with immunoSEQ multiplex PCR; TCRdb has only the in-frame clones, and not every one. This table has roughly 210,000 clones, 88% appearing once. Sequencing was done on a sample of peripheral blood. These receptors all stem from a man aged 70 or older with acute or convalescent COVID-19. Both conserved end residues are part of each CDR3. Each record gives: V gene, clone size, D gene, J gene, CDR3 DNA, CDR3 protein. The D gene is left open where the match is weak. Clone size is stated in some rows and not others, as once, few, many or a class when expanded.

>TRBV9|.|.|TRBJ1-2
TGTGCCAGCAGCGTAGATGGCCGAAACAACTATGGCTACACCTTC
CASSVDGRNNYGYTF
>TRBV11-3|.|.|TRBJ2-1
TGTGCCAGCAGCTCCATCCCCCTAGCGAGCTACAATGAGCAGTTCTTC
CASSSIPLASYNEQFF
>TRBV18|.|.|TRBJ2-7
TGTGCCAGCTCACCCTCCACGGACGAGCAGTACTTC
CASSPSTDEQYF
>TRBV27|.|TRBD1|TRBJ1-2
TGTGCCAGCAGTCAACAACAGGGGGCCGATGGCTACACCTTC
CASSQQQGADGYTF
>TRBV4-1|.|TRBD2|TRBJ2-6
TGCGCCAGCAGCGGGAGTGGGACTAGCGGGAGCTCTGGGGCCAACGTCCTGACTTTC
CASSGSGTSGSSGANVLTF
>TRBV28|few|.|TRBJ2-2
TGTGCCAGCAGCCGCGCAGGTGCCAACACCGGGGAGCTGTTTTTT
CASSRAGANTGELFF
>TRBV28|once|.|TRBJ2-7
TGTGCCAGCAGTTTCAGGTCCGAGCAGTACTTC
CASSFRSEQYF
>TRBV19|.|TRBD2|TRBJ2-3
TGTGCCAGTAGTCTGACCCTAGCGGGAGGGGGAGATACGCAGTATTTT
CASSLTLAGGGDTQYF
>TRBV6-1|.|.|TRBJ2-3
TGTGCCAGCAGTGAAGGACGGGAGAGAGATACGCAGTATTTT
CASSEGRERDTQYF
>TRBV6-6|.|TRBD1|TRBJ2-5
TGTGCCAGCAAGACGGGACAGGCGCGACGGGAGACCCAGTACTTC
CASKTGQARRETQYF
>TRBV5-8|.|.|TRBJ2-3
TGTGCCAGCAGCTATAACAGGGTTAGCCTGGTAGATACGCAGTATTTT
CASSYNRVSLVDTQYF
>TRBV5-5|.|.|TRBJ1-1
TGTGCCAGCAGCCCCACGTTCGGGGTGAACACTGAAGCTTTCTTT
CASSPTFGVNTEAFF
>TRBV27|.|TRBD2|TRBJ2-3
TGTGCCAGCAGAGTTGCTAGCGAGAGGGAGGGTACGCAGTATTTT
CASRVASEREGTQYF
>TRBV18|.|.|TRBJ2-7
TGTGCCAGCTCTCGAGGGCAGGACAGTGGCTACGAGCAGTACTTC
CASSRGQDSGYEQYF
>TRBV7-3|.|TRBD1|TRBJ2-3
TGTGCCAGCAGCCCGGACAGGGGTAAAGATACGCAGTATTTT
CASSPDRGKDTQYF